The rows below give T cell receptor beta chains drawn from one sample of a study of blood T cell repertoires in COVID-19. Assay: immunoSEQ multiplex PCR; the TCRdb copy retains only in-frame clones and omits some. The sample carries approximately 210,000 clones, roughly 80% recorded once. Sequencing input: peripheral blood. These receptors were collected from a human donor in a cohort sampled during active COVID-19. The conserved cysteine and the conserved F or W are not part of the CDR3 here. A D gene is named only where the DNA matches it firmly. Clone size, where shown, is once, few, many, or a class for clones that have expanded.

d_gene	v_gene	j_gene	abundance	CDR3aa
.	TRBV9	TRBJ2-4	.	ASSLGGFENIQY
.	TRBV5-1	TRBJ1-1	.	ASSLVGLRRTRPLNTEAF
TRBD2	TRBV6-5	TRBJ2-7	once	ASSGTSGGHGQY
.	TRBV28	TRBJ2-1	once	ASRPPVTSYNEQF
.	TRBV18	TRBJ2-7	.	ASSPYEGPSFLDEQY
.	TRBV6-5	TRBJ1-2	.	ASSRETVRYGYT
.	TRBV6-4	TRBJ1-2	.	ASREAPYPNYGYT
TRBD1	TRBV18	TRBJ1-2	.	ASSPQGNSYGYT
.	TRBV30	TRBJ1-2	.	AWSVQFYSPNYGYT
.	TRBV9	TRBJ1-3	.	ASSLSTAGGNTIY
.	TRBV18	TRBJ1-6	.	ASSPTGWDSPLH
TRBD1	TRBV6-6	TRBJ2-1	.	ASSYSGGRGRNEQF
TRBD1	TRBV3-1/TRBV3-2	TRBJ2-7	.	ASSQGLDRDYEQY
TRBD1	TRBV5-6	TRBJ1-4	once	ASSLQGGTNEKLF
TRBD2	TRBV6-2/TRBV6-3	TRBJ2-1	.	ASSLWTSGAKF
.	TRBV7-9	TRBJ1-4	.	ASSLVSGYEKLF
.	TRBV5-4	TRBJ1-2	few	ASSFGRLYGYT
TRBD1	TRBV4-2	TRBJ2-7	.	ASSPTDRRGYEQY
.	TRBV11-2	TRBJ1-2	.	ASSLDPGSGGYT
TRBD1	TRBV18	TRBJ1-4	.	ASYPDRGEKLF
.	TRBV7-6	TRBJ2-7	.	ASSLSGAGVNEQY
TRBD1	TRBV27	TRBJ2-2	.	ASSLNRGDTGELF
.	TRBV6-5	TRBJ2-7	.	ASSYQWETTYEQY
.	TRBV11-2	TRBJ2-6	.	ASSLDWLVSGANVLT
.	TRBV18	TRBJ1-2	.	ASSGDRGGYGYT
.	TRBV1	TRBJ2-4	.	TSSQVIGAKNIQY
.	TRBV9	TRBJ1-6	.	ASSVLPGPNSNSPLH
.	TRBV30	TRBJ1-5	.	AWSVWQGNQPQH
.	TRBV19	TRBJ2-6	.	ASSTPGNSGANVLT
.	TRBV7-2	TRBJ1-5	.	ASSLAGPTGNQPQH
.	TRBV11-2	TRBJ2-7	.	ASSLVGLVSYEQY
TRBD2	TRBV28	TRBJ2-5	.	ASIPGGGETQY
.	TRBV6-1	TRBJ2-7	.	ASSDQGYEQY
TRBD2	TRBV4-1	TRBJ2-7	once	ASSQEGLAGRLDEQY
.	TRBV28	TRBJ2-7	.	ASSLQGWGSYEQY
TRBD1	TRBV28	TRBJ2-5	.	ASSLISGTGDKETQY
TRBD2	TRBV7-9	TRBJ2-3	.	ASSPTSGKRDTQY
.	TRBV7-9	TRBJ2-7	.	ASSLASQGSYEQY
.	TRBV19	TRBJ2-7	.	ASSSTQGGEQY
TRBD1	TRBV6-2/TRBV6-3	TRBJ2-5	once	ASSYSGQGGTQY
.	TRBV21-1	TRBJ2-1	.	ASSSPRGSRGNEQF
TRBD1	TRBV4-1	TRBJ2-5	.	ASSLRNGGTGTAETQY
TRBD1	TRBV5-1	TRBJ1-1	.	ASSLVQGQNTEAF
.	TRBV24-1	TRBJ1-5	.	ATSDRVWNQPQH
.	TRBV25-1	TRBJ1-1	.	ASRQGNTEAF
.	TRBV28	TRBJ2-6	.	ASRTQGTGANVLT
TRBD2	TRBV11-2	TRBJ2-5	.	ASSPRTSSGETQY
TRBD1	TRBV7-9	TRBJ2-6	.	ASSSGRDRGSSGANVLT